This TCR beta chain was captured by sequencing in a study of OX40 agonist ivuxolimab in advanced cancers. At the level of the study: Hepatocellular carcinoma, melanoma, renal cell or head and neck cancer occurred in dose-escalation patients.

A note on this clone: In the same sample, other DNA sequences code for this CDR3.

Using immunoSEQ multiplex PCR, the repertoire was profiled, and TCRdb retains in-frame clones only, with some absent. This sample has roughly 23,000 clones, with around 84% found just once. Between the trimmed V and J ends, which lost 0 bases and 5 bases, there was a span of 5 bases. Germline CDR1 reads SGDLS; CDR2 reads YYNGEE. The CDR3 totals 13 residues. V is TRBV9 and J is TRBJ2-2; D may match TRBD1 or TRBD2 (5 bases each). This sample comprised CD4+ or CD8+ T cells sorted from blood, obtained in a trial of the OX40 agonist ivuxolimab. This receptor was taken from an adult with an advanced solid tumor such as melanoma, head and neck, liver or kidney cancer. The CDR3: CASSVGGTGELFF. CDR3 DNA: TGTGCCAGCAGCGTAGGGGGGACCGGGGAGCTGTTTTTT.